The 18 T cell receptor beta chains presented below share a single source sample, sequenced in a study of beta chain features in type 1 diabetes. Sequenced material consisted of expressed TCRB transcripts (all of the isolated RNA was reverse transcribed). Clones were sequenced by immunoSEQ multiplex PCR, and TCRdb holds only the in-frame ones, with some missing. The data contain around 430,000 clones, 25% to 35% of them seen just once; the ten biggest clones take up 0.05% to 0.065%. The sample taken for sequencing was naive CD4+ T cells from blood. The receptors were gathered from a man aged 18 to 29 in good health.

This clone was seen a few times. The V call is TRBV5-1, the J call TRBJ1-1; D uncertain. Trimming took off 1 base at V and 10 bases at J, with 11 bases between the two ends. Germline V gene data show CDR1 as SGHRS and CDR2 as YFSETQ. This CDR3 contains 12 residues. In DNA, the CDR3 is TGCGCCAGCAGCTTGACAGATGGCGGAGCTTTCTTT. As protein: CASSLTDGGAFF.

This clone was counted a few times. This chain links TRBV7-9 with TRBJ2-1; no clear D gene. Trimming took off 4 bases at V and 4 bases at J, with 11 bases between the two ends. The germline gives CDR1 SEHNR, CDR2 FQNEAQ (reference sequence). This CDR3 has 14 amino acids. The CDR3: CASSYLNLYNEQFF. The CDR3 coding sequence is TGTGCCAGCAGCTACTTAAACCTATACAATGAGCAGTTCTTC. Full variable domain (outside the CDR3, taken from reference TRBV7-9 and TRBJ2-1): DTGVSQNPRHKITKRGQNVTFRCDPISEHNRLYWYRQTLGQGPEFLTYFQNEAQLEKSRLLSDRFSAERPKGSFSTLEIQRTEQGDSAMYLCASSYLNLYNEQFFGPGTRLTVL.

The chain recombines TRBV14 with TRBJ2-3; D uncertain. Germline assignment: CDR1 SGHDN and CDR2 FVKESK. V lost 4 bases to trimming and J lost 2 bases, with 10 bases between them. This CDR3 is built from 14 residues. CDR3 amino acids: CASSLELYTDTQYF. CDR3 DNA: TGTGCCAGCAGCCTGGAACTTTACACAGATACGCAGTATTTT.

This clone has a handful of counts. The rearrangement joins TRBV7-8 to TRBJ2-3; D gene uncertain. This CDR3 has 12 residues. V was clipped by 4 bases and J by 4 bases, with 6 bases between them. Germline CDR1 reads SGHVS; CDR2 reads FQNEAQ. The CDR3 here is CASSSFSDTQYF. Written as DNA, the CDR3 is TGTGCCAGCAGCTCCTTCTCAGATACGCAGTATTTT.

With respect to this clone: At the DNA level, this CDR3 is encoded by other sequences in the same sample as well. The chain has TRBV11-2 and TRBJ2-5, with D uncertain. Between the trimmed V and J ends, which lost 1 base and 5 bases, there was a span of 5 bases. This CDR3 is built from 12 residues. In germline, CDR1 is SGHAT, CDR2 FQNNGV. Written as DNA, the CDR3 is TGTGCCAGCAGCTTAGCCCGGGAGACCCAGTACTTC. As protein: CASSLARETQYF.

The chain carries TRBV18 and TRBJ2-7; possible D gene TRBD2, 6 bases. This CDR3 spans 15 amino acids. V was trimmed by 3 bases and J by 5 bases, leaving 17 bases between them. Germline V gene lookup returns CDR1 KGHSH and CDR2 LQKENI. The CDR3 sequence is CASSPYETSYHEQYF. DNA for the CDR3: TGTGCCAGCTCACCGTACGAGACTAGTTACCACGAGCAGTACTTC.

This chain joins TRBV7-8 and TRBJ1-1, with D tentatively TRBD1 (5 bases). This CDR3 contains 15 residues. Trimming removed 6 bases from V and 6 bases from J, with 20 bases in between. Germline V lookup: CDR1 SGHVS, CDR2 FQNEAQ. The CDR3 loop reads CASRRTRDPGPEAFF. The CDR3 region has the DNA TGTGCCAGCAGACGCACCCGGGACCCGGGCCCTGAAGCTTTCTTT.

The table lists this clone with a few counts. The chain has TRBV29-1 and TRBJ2-7; 11 bases are a match to TRBD1. The CDR3 contains 14 residues. CDR1 is SQVTM, CDR2 ANQGSEA, per germline. V dropped 3 bases and J dropped 2; count of bases not matched to a gene: 3. This chain's CDR3 is CSVDSGQGAYEQYF. Written as DNA, the CDR3 is TGCAGCGTTGATTCGGGACAGGGGGCCTACGAGCAGTACTTC.

The chain has TRBV28 and TRBJ1-5; D ambiguous. CDR3 length: 13 amino acids. V was cut by 6 bases and J by 5 bases, with 11 bases left in between. The germline V gene encodes CDR1 MDHEN and CDR2 SYDVKM. In nucleotides, the CDR3 is TGTGCCAGCAGGTGGACCAAGGATCAGCCCCAGCATTTT. As protein: CASRWTKDQPQHF.

The chain is built from TRBV7-2 and TRBJ1-1, with D perhaps matching TRBD1 (5 bases). Germline V gives CDR1 SGHTA, CDR2 FQGNSA. CDR3 length: 15 amino acids. Trimming shortened V by 5 bases and J by 0 bases, and 13 bases separated the two germline ends. In nucleotides, the CDR3 is TGTGCCAGCAGCGCCCGGGGGATGATGAACACTGAAGCTTTCTTT. It encodes CASSARGMMNTEAFF.

The chain recombines TRBV29-1 with TRBJ2-7; 8 nucleotides match TRBD1. The CDR3 totals 13 residues. The V and J ends lost 6 bases and 6 bases, in that order; junction bases with no gene match: 10. Germline V CDR1 and CDR2: SQVTM, ANQGSEA. CDR3 DNA sequence: TGCAGCGTCGTTGACGGGACAGGAGGCGAGCAGTACTTC. This translates into CSVVDGTGGEQYF.

This sequence joins TRBV7-2 and TRBJ1-5; D unresolved. The ends were cut back, 4 bases at V and 2 bases at J, with 6 bases in the middle. CDR3 size: 13 residues. The germline gives CDR1 SGHTA, CDR2 FQGNSA. As DNA, the CDR3 is TGTGCCAGCAGCTCCCGGGGCAATCAGCCCCAGCATTTT. It is translated as CASSSRGNQPQHF.

CDR3 sequence reads: CASSDWGQETQYF. In nucleotides, the CDR3 is TGTGCCAGCAGTGATTGGGGGCAAGAGACCCAGTACTTC. V and J are TRBV25-1 and TRBJ2-5; possibly TRBD1 or TRBD2 for D (5 bases each). This CDR3 contains 13 residues. V lost 3 bases to trimming and J lost 2 bases, with 7 bases between them. Germline values: CDR1 MGHDK, CDR2 SYGVNS.

Here the CDR3 reads CASSLADRVDQETQYF. For the CDR3, the DNA is TGTGCCAGCAGCTTAGCGGACAGGGTGGATCAAGAGACCCAGTACTTC. The chain uses TRBV7-9 and TRBJ2-5; TRBD1 matches at 8 bases. V dropped 0 bases and J dropped 2; count of bases not matched to a gene: 5. The germline CDR1 and CDR2 sequences are SEHNR and FQNEAQ (reference sequence). The CDR3 runs 16 residues.

The chain joins TRBV25-1 to TRBJ2-6; perhaps D is TRBD1 or TRBD2 (5 bases each). The CDR3 loop spans 15 amino acids. CDR1 is MGHDK, CDR2 SYGVNS, per germline. The V gene lost 0 bases and the J gene lost 12 bases, with 15 bases spanning the gap. CDR3 region: CASSEYGTGHSVLTF. The CDR3 DNA reads TGTGCCAGCAGTGAATATGGGACGGGGCATAGCGTCCTGACTTTC.

V and J are TRBV30 and TRBJ2-7, with D tentatively TRBD1 (5 bases). CDR1 and CDR2 (germline): GTSNPN, SVGIG (reference sequence). The CDR3 consists of 16 residues. Trimming removed 2 bases from V and 7 bases from J, with 24 bases in between. CDR3 sequence: CAWSSGWGALTREQYF. CDR3 coding DNA: TGTGCCTGGAGTTCGGGCTGGGGCGCCCTAACGAGGGAGCAGTACTTC.

The chain joins TRBV13 to TRBJ2-7; D gene ambiguous. Germline values: CDR1 PRHDT, CDR2 FYEKMQ (reference sequence). The CDR3 runs to 11 residues. The germline V and J ends were trimmed by 6 bases and 7 bases, with 10 bases remaining between them. The CDR3 here is CASSPLREQYF. In DNA form, the CDR3 reads TGTGCCAGCAGTCCTCTTAGGGAGCAGTACTTC.

V usage is TRBV7-9 and J usage is TRBJ2-3, with 9 bases identical to TRBD1. Germline CDR1 and CDR2: SEHNR and FQNEAQ (reference sequence). The ends lost 1 base at V and 5 bases at J; junction bases unmatched: 7. This CDR3 has 16 residues. Written as DNA, the CDR3 is TGTGCCAGCAGCTTAGGGAGGACAGGGGTATTAGATACGCAGTATTTT. This codes for CASSLGRTGVLDTQYF.